Each of the 23 T cell receptor beta chains below was sequenced from the same sample in a study of control samples from healthy donors and cancer patients. Clones were read by immunoSEQ multiplex PCR, and TCRdb kept only the in-frame ones, dropping some. Found here are 100,000 or so clones, about nine tenths of them singletons; the top ten hold 0.92%. Sample: blood. The receptors derive from a woman aged 25 to 39 in good health.

This clone was seen a single time. The chain combines TRBV3-1 (or the pseudogene TRBV3-2) with TRBJ2-5; D perhaps matches TRBD2 (6 bases). The CDR3 extends over 16 amino acids. Trimming removed 0 bases from V and 0 bases from J, with 11 bases in between. Germline CDR1 is LGHDT and CDR2 is YNNKEL (reference sequence). CDR3 sequence: CASSQDRAGYQETQYF. As DNA, the CDR3 is TGTGCCAGCAGCCAAGATCGGGCGGGGTACCAAGAGACCCAGTACTTC.

J is TRBJ1-5 and V is TRBV19; the D is unclear. This CDR3 region has 12 residues. CDR1 and CDR2 from the germline V gene are LNHDA and SQIVND (reference sequence). V lost 5 bases and J 4 bases, leaving 6 bases between the germline ends. The CDR3 spells CASSVGNQPQHF. CDR3 bases: TGTGCCAGTAGTGTTGGGAATCAGCCCCAGCATTTT. The full variable domain, with the rest looked up from reference TRBV19 and TRBJ1-5, is DGGITQSPKYLFRKEGQNVTLSCEQNLNHDAMYWYRQDPGQGLRLIYYSQIVNDFQKGDIAEGYSVSREKKESFPLTVTSAQKNPTAFYLCASSVGNQPQHFGDGTRLSIL.

The genes are TRBV9 and TRBJ2-2; the match to TRBD1 covers 7 bases. CDR1 SGDLS and CDR2 YYNGEE come from the germline V gene. Trimming at V came to 3 bases and at J to 3 bases, leaving 8 bases not matched to a gene. The CDR3 has 16 residues. CDR3 region: CASSARGGTDTGELFF. The CDR3 nucleotides are TGTGCCAGCAGCGCCAGGGGTGGGACAGACACCGGGGAGCTGTTTTTT.

The chain is built from TRBV28 and TRBJ1-2, with TRBD1 as a possible D gene (6 bases). Germline V gene sequence: CDR1 MDHEN, CDR2 SYDVKM. V gave up 9 bases and J gave up 2 bases, with 22 bases separating them. This CDR3 region has 16 residues. This chain's CDR3 is CASYSGAAPENYGYTF. CDR3 DNA: TGTGCCAGTTACTCGGGGGCAGCGCCCGAAAACTATGGCTACACCTTC.

The genes are TRBV30 and TRBJ1-1; D perhaps matches TRBD1 (5 bases). This CDR3 region has 12 residues. The germline V gene encodes CDR1 GTSNPN and CDR2 SVGIG (reference sequence). Trimming took off 8 bases at V and 0 bases at J, with 10 bases between the two ends. The DNA for the CDR3 is TGTGCCGCAGACAGTTTGAACACTGAAGCTTTCTTT. Its translation is CAADSLNTEAFF.

The gene calls are TRBV24-1 and TRBJ1-5; the D is unclear. CDR3 length: 14 residues. Germline CDR1 and CDR2: KGHDR and SFDVKD. V lost 5 bases to trimming and J lost 3 bases, with 10 bases between them. CDR3 sequence (DNA): TGTGCCACCAGTGGATTAGGAACCAATCAGCCCCAGCATTTT. This codes for CATSGLGTNQPQHF.

The chain employs TRBV11-2 and TRBJ2-3, with 9 bases identical to TRBD1. Germline V CDR1 and CDR2: SGHAT, FQNNGV. The V gene end was trimmed by 2 bases and the J gene end by 4 bases; junction bases not matched to a gene: 7. The CDR3 covers 16 residues. CDR3 sequence reads: CASSLWGQGGSDTQYF. The CDR3 DNA is TGTGCCAGCAGCTTATGGGGACAGGGAGGGTCAGATACGCAGTATTTT.

The rearrangement uses TRBV14 and TRBJ2-7, with D unclear. Trimming cost V 6 bases and J 2 bases, with 11 bases left between them. In germline, CDR1 is SGHDN, CDR2 FVKESK. There are 13 residues in the CDR3. CDR3 loop: CASSSRNAYEQYF. CDR3 DNA sequence: TGTGCCAGCAGTAGCAGAAACGCCTACGAGCAGTACTTC. Looking up the rest from reference TRBV14 and TRBJ2-7 gives the full variable domain: EAGVTQFPSHSVIEKGQTVTLRCDPISGHDNLYWYRRVMGKEIKFLLHFVKESKQDESGMPNNRFLAERTGGTYSTLKVQPAELEDSGVYFCASSSRNAYEQYFGPGTRLTVT.

The V gene is TRBV27, the J gene TRBJ2-1; weak D call: TRBD2 (5 bases). Germline CDR1 and CDR2: MNHEY and SMNVEV (reference sequence). The CDR3 is 15 residues long. Trimming stripped 0 bases from V and 5 bases from J, with 11 bases between. CDR3 nucleotide sequence: TGTGCCAGCAGTTTATCGCGGGTGGGAAACAATGAGCAGTTCTTC. Protein sequence: CASSLSRVGNNEQFF.

For this clone: Within the sample, other DNA sequences also encode this same CDR3. The V gene is TRBV5-1, the J gene TRBJ1-1, with D uncertain. V lost 0 bases and J 0 bases, leaving 3 bases between the germline ends. Germline CDR1 reads SGHRS; CDR2 reads YFSETQ. This CDR3 has 13 amino acids. The CDR3 protein is CASSLALNTEAFF. The DNA of the CDR3 is TGCGCCAGCAGCTTGGCCTTGAACACTGAAGCTTTCTTT.

This sequence joins TRBV15 and TRBJ2-5; D is uncertain. Trimming removed 0 bases from V and 3 bases from J, with 5 bases in between. This CDR3 comprises 13 residues. Germline V gene sequence: CDR1 LNHNV, CDR2 YYDKDF (reference sequence). CDR3 protein: CATSREQEETQYF. The CDR3, as DNA: TGTGCCACCAGCAGAGAGCAGGAAGAGACCCAGTACTTC.

A few counts support this clone. The rearrangement joins TRBV5-6 to TRBJ2-7; D remains ambiguous. V dropped 0 bases and J dropped 3 bases, with 7 bases sitting between them. Germline V CDR1 and CDR2: SGHDT, YYEEEE. The CDR3 runs to 13 residues. CDR3 loop: CASSLALGYEQYF. The CDR3 coding sequence is TGTGCCAGCAGCTTGGCGTTGGGCTACGAGCAGTACTTC.

This chain links TRBV5-1 with TRBJ2-7; D gene uncertain. Trimming shortened V by 2 bases and J by 7 bases, and 16 bases separated the two germline ends. CDR1 is SGHRS and CDR2 is YFSETQ in the germline V gene. The CDR3 loop spans 14 amino acids. The CDR3 reads CASSLPRTPQEQYF. CDR3 nucleotides: TGCGCCAGCAGCTTACCCCGGACCCCGCAAGAGCAGTACTTC. The entire variable domain, with the rest obtained from reference TRBV5-1 and TRBJ2-7, is as follows: KAGVTQTPRYLIKTRGQQVTLSCSPISGHRSVSWYQQTPGQGLQFLFEYFSETQRNKGNFPGRFSGRQFSNSRSEMNVSTLELGDSALYLCASSLPRTPQEQYFGPGTRLTVT.

The chain carries TRBV5-4 and TRBJ2-7, with TRBD2 identical over 13 bases. The CDR3 is 16 amino acids. Germline CDR1 is SGHNT and CDR2 is YYREEE (reference sequence). With V trimmed by 4 bases and J by 1 base, 5 bases remained unmatched. CDR3 sequence reads: CASSRGGLAGSYEQYF. The CDR3, as DNA: TGTGCCAGCAGCCGGGGGGGACTAGCGGGGTCCTACGAGCAGTACTTC.

This clone was seen once. The CDR3 here is CASREQWNTGELFF. CDR3 sequence (DNA): TGCGCCAGCAGGGAACAGTGGAACACCGGGGAGCTGTTTTTT. This chain connects TRBV10-1 to TRBJ2-2; D unresolved. The V end lost 6 bases, the J end lost 1 base, and 9 bases lay between the germline ends. CDR1 is WNHNN and CDR2 is SYGVQD in the germline V gene (reference sequence). The CDR3 totals 14 residues.

The gene calls are TRBV5-1 and TRBJ1-5; 12 bases line up with TRBD1. This CDR3 is 15 amino acids long. Germline lookup yields CDR1 SGHRS and CDR2 YFSETQ. V lost 4 bases, J lost 6 bases, and 5 bases stayed unmatched. The CDR3 bases are TGCGCCAGCAGCCGCGGGACAGGGGGCCCTCAGCCCCAGCATTTT. Amino acids: CASSRGTGGPQPQHF.

This chain uses TRBV7-7 with TRBJ2-2; D might be TRBD2 (6 bases). There are 15 residues in the CDR3. V was pared by 5 bases and J by 3 bases, with 13 bases between. Germline V gene sequence: CDR1 SSHAT, CDR2 FNYEAQ (reference sequence). For the CDR3, the DNA is TGTGCCAGCAGCAAGGACTATTCATACACCGGGGAGCTGTTTTTT. This sequence encodes CASSKDYSYTGELFF.

V and J are TRBV7-6 and TRBJ1-2, with D possibly TRBD1 on 5 matching bases. Looked up from germline, CDR1 is SGHVS and CDR2 is FNYEAQ. V lost 5 bases, J lost 4 bases, and 17 bases lay in between. This CDR3 spans 15 amino acids. The CDR3 here is CASSPSRGGIYGYTF. In DNA form, the CDR3 reads TGTGCCAGCAGCCCGAGTCGGGGCGGCATCTATGGCTACACCTTC.

The gene calls are TRBV19 and TRBJ2-5, with D possibly TRBD1 on 5 matching bases. V was cut by 1 base and J by 2 bases, with 14 bases left in between. In germline, CDR1 is LNHDA, CDR2 SQIVND (reference sequence). The CDR3 loop spans 16 amino acids. The CDR3 region has the DNA TGTGCCAGTAGTATAGGGGGCAGTTTCCAACAAGAGACCCAGTACTTC. Translating gives CASSIGGSFQQETQYF.

The V and J genes are TRBV11-1 and TRBJ2-5, with D uncertain. Germline V gene data show CDR1 as SGHAT and CDR2 as FQDESV (reference sequence). CDR3 length equals 13 residues. The V gene lost 4 bases and the J gene lost 5 bases, with 11 bases spanning the gap. CDR3 in DNA: TGTGCCAGCAGCTCGGACCTCAGGGAGACCCAGTACTTC. Its protein is CASSSDLRETQYF.

The chain combines TRBV10-2 with TRBJ2-3, with 7 bases identical to TRBD1. V lost 4 bases, J lost 11 bases, and 6 bases stayed unmatched. Germline CDR1 WSHSY, CDR2 SAAADI. The CDR3 spans 12 residues. The CDR3 spells CASSVQGFMQYF. In DNA, the CDR3 is TGCGCCAGCAGTGTACAGGGGTTTATGCAGTATTTT.

V usage is TRBV9 and J usage is TRBJ1-1; D is unresolved. Per the germline V gene, CDR1 is SGDLS and CDR2 is YYNGEE. The CDR3 sequence is 16 residues long. The germline V and J ends were trimmed by 4 bases and 5 bases, with 21 bases remaining between them. The CDR3 DNA reads as TGTGCCAGCAGCCCGGGTTCCGGGTTCCCTGGGACTGAAGCTTTCTTT. Residues: CASSPGSGFPGTEAFF.

The rearrangement links TRBV18 to TRBJ1-4; perhaps TRBD1 as D (6 bases). The CDR3 covers 15 residues. V lost 4 bases and J lost 3, with 12 bases in between. CDR1 KGHSH and CDR2 LQKENI come from the germline V gene. The CDR3 nucleotides read TGTGCCAGCTCACTTGCGGGGGCTGCTAATGAAAAACTGTTTTTT. Its protein product is CASSLAGAANEKLFF.